This T cell receptor (beta chain) appears in the sequencing data of a study of response to subunit inactivated influenza vaccine. TCRdb reprocessed the RT-PCR reads with MiXCR, giving one entry per CDR3 protein. The table records 500,000 to 600,000 distinct CDR3 sequences, 16% of them present only once. This clonotype has just a few counts. Its target is unknown. Regarding the study as a whole: The authors put forward the suggestion that each seasonal influenza vaccination may bring in only a limited number of new T cells.

The CDR3 has 13 amino acids. V was trimmed by 4 bases and J by 0 bases, leaving 8 bases between them. CDR1 is GTSNPN and CDR2 is SVGIG in the germline V gene (reference sequence). The chain employs TRBV30 and TRBJ2-3; perhaps D is TRBD1 or TRBD2 (5 bases each). This sequence originates from a man aged 45 to 75 who received an inactivated influenza vaccine. The specimen was CD4+ T cells sorted from PBMCs, collected less than 30 months after vaccination. The DNA for the CDR3 is TGTGCCTGGATAAGGGACAGCACAGATACGCAGTATTTT. Protein product: CAWIRDSTDTQYF.